Below, one T cell receptor beta chain is given with its context. The sample originates from a study of T cell changes during pregnancy in multiple sclerosis. The junction had 1 base not matched to a gene; V was cut back by 5 bases and J by 0 bases. Per the germline V gene, CDR1 is GTSNPN and CDR2 is SVGIG (reference sequence). The CDR3 is made up of 12 amino acids. Repertoires were generated with immunoSEQ multiplex PCR, while TCRdb's copy carries only in-frame clones and drops some. The repertoire holds roughly 99,000 clones, with 85% to 95% as singletons. The chain combines TRBV30 with TRBJ2-7; 7 bases map to TRBD1. This TCR derives from a female donor in good health, enrolled as a control in a pregnancy study. The sample consisted of peripheral blood, taken in the third trimester of pregnancy. The CDR3 is CAWGQASYEQYF. CDR3 in DNA: TGTGCCTGGGGACAGGCCTCCTACGAGCAGTACTTC.